These 20 T cell receptor beta chains came from one sample sequenced in a study of monozygotic twins with inflammatory bowel disease. TCRdb derives one entry per CDR3 protein from the 5' RACE reads, leaving out DNA. The sample totals about 110,000 distinct CDR3 sequences. Sequencing was performed on blood. The receptors originated from a human donor with ulcerative colitis or Crohn's disease, or a healthy co-twin of an affected twin (not recorded which).

V and J are TRBV20-1 and TRBJ2-1. The CDR3 length is 12 residues. Germline V gives CDR1 DFQATT, CDR2 SNEGSKA (reference sequence). Here the CDR3 reads CSAREDGNEQFF.

The V call is TRBV20-1, the J call TRBJ2-7; TCRdb proposes TRBD1, but this gene call is untestable without DNA. The germline gives CDR1 DFQATT, CDR2 SNEGSKA (reference sequence). CDR3 length: 16 amino acids. The CDR3 loop reads CSAATPPRDTNYEQYF.

This chain uses TRBV7-2 with TRBJ2-1; TCRdb picks TRBD1, but there is no DNA to check that call. Germline V gives CDR1 SGHTA, CDR2 FQGNSA. The CDR3 totals 16 residues. This CDR3 is CASRAPVGQGINEQFF.

This chain connects TRBV7-3 to TRBJ2-1; TCRdb's D gene call, TRBD2, goes unchecked for lack of DNA. In germline, CDR1 is SGHTA, CDR2 FQGTGA. The CDR3 covers 15 residues. CDR3 sequence reads: CASSLGTSGYNEQFF.

This chain connects TRBV29-1 to TRBJ2-3. The CDR3 contains 12 residues. CDR1 SQVTM and CDR2 ANQGSEA come from the germline V gene. CDR3 in amino acids: CSVAASTDTQYF.

CDR3 residues: CATSDLAGYEQYF. This chain connects TRBV24-1 to TRBJ2-7; TCRdb returns TRBD2, unconfirmable since there is no DNA. This CDR3 region has 13 residues. CDR1 is KGHDR and CDR2 is SFDVKD in the germline V gene.

The gene calls are TRBV5-1 and TRBJ1-5; TCRdb returns TRBD1, unconfirmable since there is no DNA. Germline V gene data show CDR1 as SGHRS and CDR2 as YFSETQ. The CDR3 has 17 residues. The CDR3 here is CASSLGVLGERGQPQHF.

V usage is TRBV24-1 and J usage is TRBJ2-7; TCRdb outputs TRBD2, but without DNA this stays unchecked. Germline V gene sequence: CDR1 KGHDR, CDR2 SFDVKD. The length of the CDR3 is 15 residues. The CDR3 sequence is CATSDPASGRNEQYF.

This chain uses TRBV4-3 with TRBJ2-7. The CDR3 runs 14 residues. The germline CDR1 and CDR2 sequences are LGHNA and YSLEER. CDR3 in amino acids: CASSQVTGTYEQYF.

The chain uses TRBV12-3 or TRBV12-4 and TRBJ1-4. The CDR3 runs 13 residues. The CDR3 region is CASSLGEAEKLFF.

The CDR3 sequence is CASSPPGLNGQETQYF. The chain couples TRBV7-9 to TRBJ2-5; the D call from TCRdb, TRBD2, cannot be confirmed without DNA. Germline V gene data show CDR1 as SEHNR and CDR2 as FQNEAQ (reference sequence). The CDR3 sequence is 16 residues long.

V usage is TRBV11-3 and J usage is TRBJ2-3; absent DNA, TCRdb's TRBD1 call cannot be checked. The germline CDR1 and CDR2 sequences are SGHNT and YENEEA. The CDR3 has 18 residues. This chain's CDR3 is CASSLAGAGGGSTETQYF.

The rearrangement uses TRBV2 and TRBJ2-2; TCRdb designates TRBD1, a call that cannot be tested without DNA. Germline CDR1 and CDR2: SNHLY and FYNNEI. CDR3 length: 14 residues. The CDR3 sequence: CASRGTESSGQLFF.

The V and J genes are TRBV7-2 and TRBJ2-7; TCRdb proposes TRBD1, but this gene call is untestable without DNA. Germline CDR1 is SGHTA and CDR2 is FQGNSA. This CDR3 contains 15 residues. The chain's CDR3 is CASSLGRQALYEQYF.

The rearrangement uses TRBV12-3 or TRBV12-4 and TRBJ1-4; the TRBD1 assignment by TCRdb is unverifiable without DNA. The CDR3 length is 13 residues. The CDR3 sequence: CASAPGSYEKLFF.

The CDR3: CSAQGQLGETQYF. The chain employs TRBV29-1 and TRBJ2-5; the D gene TCRdb calls, TRBD1, cannot be checked with no DNA. CDR1 SQVTM and CDR2 ANQGSEA come from the germline V gene. This CDR3 region has 13 residues. Filled out from reference TRBV29-1 and TRBJ2-5, the complete variable domain reads SAVISQKPSRDICQRGTSLTIQCQVDSQVTMMFWYRQQPGQSLTLIATANQGSEATYESGFVIDKFPISRPNLTFSTLTVSNMSPEDSSIYLCSAQGQLGETQYFGPGTRLLVL.

The chain joins TRBV27 to TRBJ1-5; TCRdb selects TRBD1, and the lack of DNA leaves this call unchecked. CDR1 MNHEY and CDR2 SMNVEV come from the germline V gene (reference sequence). The CDR3 is 14 residues long. CDR3 sequence: CASSRQGSNQPQHF.

V usage is TRBV5-6 and J usage is TRBJ1-2; the TRBD1 assignment by TCRdb is unverifiable without DNA. CDR3 length: 15 residues. Germline loops: CDR1 SGHDT, CDR2 YYEEEE. The CDR3 protein is CASSPVGTGLDGYTF. Full variable domain (missing parts from reference TRBV5-6 and TRBJ1-2): DAGVTQSPTHLIKTRGQQVTLRCSPKSGHDTVSWYQQALGQGPQFIFQYYEEEERQRGNFPDRFSGHQFPNYSSELNVNALLLGDSALYLCASSPVGTGLDGYTFGSGTRLTVV.

The chain uses TRBV20-1 and TRBJ1-5; TCRdb's D call of TRBD1 is untestable without DNA. Germline V gene sequence: CDR1 DFQATT, CDR2 SNEGSKA (reference sequence). This CDR3 comprises 16 residues. The CDR3 here is CSARAPGQGGGQPQHF.

This rearrangement joins TRBV28 to TRBJ2-2; the D gene TCRdb calls, TRBD1, cannot be checked with no DNA. The CDR3 is 18 residues long. Germline values: CDR1 MDHEN, CDR2 SYDVKM. CDR3 in amino acids: CASSFWLATGGDTGELFF. Complete variable domain (other parts from reference TRBV28 and TRBJ2-2): DVKVTQSSRYLVKRTGEKVFLECVQDMDHENMFWYRQDPGLGLRLIYFSYDVKMKEKGDIPEGYSVSREKKERFSLILESASTNQTSMYLCASSFWLATGGDTGELFFGEGSRLTVL.